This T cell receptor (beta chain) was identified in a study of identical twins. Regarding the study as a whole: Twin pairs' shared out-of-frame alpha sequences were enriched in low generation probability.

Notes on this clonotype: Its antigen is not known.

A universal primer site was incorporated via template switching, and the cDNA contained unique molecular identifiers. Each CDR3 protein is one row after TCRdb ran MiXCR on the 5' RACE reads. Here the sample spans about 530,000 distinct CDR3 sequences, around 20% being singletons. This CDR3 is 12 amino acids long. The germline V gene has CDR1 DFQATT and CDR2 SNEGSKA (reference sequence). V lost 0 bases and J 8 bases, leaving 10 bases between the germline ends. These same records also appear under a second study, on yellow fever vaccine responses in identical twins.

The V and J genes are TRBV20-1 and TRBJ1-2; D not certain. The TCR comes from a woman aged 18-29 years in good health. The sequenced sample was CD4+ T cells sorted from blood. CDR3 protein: CSARETPWGYTF. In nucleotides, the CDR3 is TGCAGTGCTAGAGAGACTCCCTGGGGCTACACCTTC.